The TCR beta chain under discussion was sequenced for a study of T cell repertoires in ileal Crohn's disease. The V end was cut by 1 base, the J end by 7 bases, with 16 bases between. Germline CDR1 and CDR2: SGDLS and YYNGEE. This CDR3 has 15 residues. Sequenced by immunoSEQ multiplex PCR; TCRdb stores in-frame clones only, minus some. Here the sample spans some 13,000 clones, approximately 78% being singletons. J is TRBJ2-3 and V is TRBV9; a possible D gene is TRBD2 (5 bases). This receptor was obtained from an adult with Crohn's disease. The sequencing input was ileal tissue. The CDR3 reads CASSVNPGTVNTQYF. CDR3 coding DNA: TGTGCCAGCAGCGTAAACCCGGGAACCGTCAATACGCAGTATTTT.